A single sample is the source of the 18 T cell receptor beta chains below, sequenced in a study of T cell responses to AZD1222 COVID-19 vaccine. Sequencing used immunoSEQ multiplex PCR; TCRdb keeps in-frame clones, though not all of them. The table has under 150,000 clones, roughly 86% seen once. The specimen comprised peripheral blood, sampled 28 days after the second AZD1222 dose. Receptor source: an adult who received the AZD1222 COVID-19 vaccine.

J is TRBJ2-3 and V is TRBV7-2; D remains ambiguous. Looked up from germline, CDR1 is SGHTA and CDR2 is FQGNSA. The CDR3 length is 14 residues. V lost 0 bases and J lost 1, with 5 bases in between. CDR3 loop: CASSLAVRTDTQYF. The CDR3, as DNA: TGTGCCAGCAGCTTAGCGGTCCGCACAGATACGCAGTATTTT.

The chain couples TRBV4-3 to TRBJ1-2, with D perhaps matching TRBD1 (6 bases). The length of the CDR3 is 15 residues. V was trimmed by 0 bases and J by 5 bases, leaving 13 bases between them. Germline CDR1 LGHNA, CDR2 YSLEER. The CDR3 sequence is CASSQDLGTPYGYTF. The CDR3 DNA follows: TGCGCCAGCAGCCAAGATCTCGGGACACCTTATGGCTACACCTTC.

This rearrangement joins TRBV6-5 to TRBJ1-3; unclear D gene. The V gene lost 6 bases and the J gene lost 0 bases, with 9 bases spanning the gap. The CDR3 spans 14 residues. Germline V gene sequence: CDR1 MNHEY, CDR2 SVGAGI. This chain's CDR3 is CASSVDPSGNTIYF. CDR3 sequence (DNA): TGTGCCAGCAGCGTAGATCCCTCTGGAAACACCATATATTTT.

The rearrangement uses TRBV5-6 and TRBJ2-1; TRBD2 agrees at 12 bases. The CDR3 extends over 14 amino acids. Germline trimming cut 4 bases from V and 11 bases from J; bases unmatched to any gene: 7. The V gene's germline CDR1 is SGHDT and CDR2 YYEEEE. CDR3 in DNA: TGTGCCAGCAGCCTGGAGACTAGCGGGAGTAAGCAGTTCTTC. This sequence encodes CASSLETSGSKQFF.

V and J are TRBV7-8 and TRBJ2-1, with D unclear. The CDR3 loop spans 14 amino acids. CDR1 is SGHVS and CDR2 is FQNEAQ in the germline V gene. V lost 1 base to trimming and J lost 5 bases, with 9 bases between them. The CDR3 bases are TGTGCCAGCAGCTTAGGGGCCAGAAACAATGAGCAGTTCTTC. Translating it yields CASSLGARNNEQFF.

The chain combines TRBV5-6 with TRBJ2-1, with 11 bases that match TRBD2. Germline V gives CDR1 SGHDT, CDR2 YYEEEE. Unmatched junction bases numbered 8, after V lost 4 bases and J lost 5 bases. The CDR3 consists of 16 residues. CDR3 sequence reads: CASSLVGLAADNEQFF. Written as DNA, the CDR3 is TGTGCCAGCAGCCTTGTGGGACTAGCGGCCGACAATGAGCAGTTCTTC.

V is TRBV28 and J is TRBJ2-6; D remains ambiguous. The CDR3 covers 15 residues. CDR1 is MDHEN, CDR2 SYDVKM, per germline. The V end was cut by 2 bases, the J end by 2 bases, with 7 bases between. This chain's CDR3 is CASSLARPGANVLTF. The CDR3 coding sequence is TGTGCCAGCAGTTTAGCGCGGCCTGGGGCCAACGTCCTGACTTTC.

The chain links TRBV7-9 to TRBJ2-1, with D possibly TRBD2 on 5 matching bases. Germline CDR1 is SEHNR and CDR2 is FQNEAQ (reference sequence). Trimming removed 5 bases from V and 6 bases from J, with 17 bases in between. The CDR3 extends over 15 amino acids. CDR3 DNA sequence: TGTGCCAGCAGCCCCACTAGGCCTATTGGCAATGAGCAGTTCTTC. The encoded protein is CASSPTRPIGNEQFF.

The chain is built from TRBV9 and TRBJ2-7; 9 nucleotides agree with TRBD1. Germline CDR1 SGDLS, CDR2 YYNGEE. V lost 3 bases and J lost 4; bases outside the gene matches: 8. The CDR3 runs to 15 residues. As DNA, the CDR3 is TGTGCCAGCAGCGGAATTAACAGGGGGCAATACGAGCAGTACTTC. Translation: CASSGINRGQYEQYF.

This rearrangement joins TRBV5-1 to TRBJ2-7, with 7 bases aligning to TRBD1. Germline lookup yields CDR1 SGHRS and CDR2 YFSETQ. This CDR3 contains 13 residues. Trimming took 4 bases from V and 5 from J; bases not matched to a gene: 6. The CDR3 sequence is CASSQRTGNEQYF. DNA for the CDR3: TGCGCCAGCAGCCAAAGGACAGGCAACGAGCAGTACTTC. Full variable domain (remainder filled in from reference TRBV5-1 and TRBJ2-7): KAGVTQTPRYLIKTRGQQVTLSCSPISGHRSVSWYQQTPGQGLQFLFEYFSETQRNKGNFPGRFSGRQFSNSRSEMNVSTLELGDSALYLCASSQRTGNEQYFGPGTRLTVT.

The chain uses TRBV3-1 (or the pseudogene TRBV3-2) and TRBJ2-5, with 11 bases fitting TRBD1. This CDR3 contains 16 residues. CDR1 is LGHDT, CDR2 YNNKEL, per germline (reference sequence). V trimming: 0 bases; J trimming: 4 bases; junction bases outside the gene matches: 4. The CDR3 nucleotides read TGTGCCAGCAGCCAAGACGGGACAGGGGGAGCAGAGACCCAGTACTTC. Its protein product is CASSQDGTGGAETQYF.

This chain uses TRBV27 with TRBJ1-6; 12 bases match TRBD1. With V trimmed by 5 bases and J by 8 bases, 4 bases remained unmatched. This CDR3 spans 15 amino acids. Per germline, CDR1 MNHEY and CDR2 SMNVEV (reference sequence). DNA for the CDR3: TGTGCCAGCAGTCCCGGGACAGGGGGCGATTCACCCCTCCACTTT. It translates to CASSPGTGGDSPLHF.

The chain is built from TRBV3-1 (or the pseudogene TRBV3-2) and TRBJ2-7; TRBD2 might be the D (5 bases). CDR3 size: 11 residues. Germline CDR1 is LGHDT and CDR2 is YNNKEL (reference sequence). V gave up 7 bases and J gave up 5 bases, with 9 bases separating them. In DNA, the CDR3 is TGTGCCAGCACTCGAGGGAACGAGCAGTACTTC. Amino acid sequence: CASTRGNEQYF.

V gene TRBV7-9 combines with J gene TRBJ2-1; a possible D gene is TRBD2 (5 bases). The CDR3 is made up of 14 amino acids. V was shortened by 5 bases and J by 4 bases, with 12 bases between the two germline ends. Per germline, CDR1 SEHNR and CDR2 FQNEAQ (reference sequence). The CDR3 DNA sequence: TGTGCCAGCAGCCACTCCCGGGGTTACAATGAGCAGTTCTTC. Amino acid sequence: CASSHSRGYNEQFF.

The V gene is TRBV3-1 (or the pseudogene TRBV3-2), the J gene TRBJ1-2, with D unresolved. Germline V CDR1 and CDR2: LGHDT, YNNKEL (reference sequence). The CDR3 sequence is 15 residues long. Trimming cost V 4 bases and J 2 bases, with 14 bases left between them. Here the CDR3 reads CASSPPGGFNYGYTF. CDR3 nucleotides: TGTGCCAGCAGCCCCCCGGGAGGGTTCAACTATGGCTACACCTTC.

In regard to this clone: Mismatch with germline at one junction end may stem from a read error. The chain employs TRBV14 and TRBJ1-2; D gene unclear. The CDR3 contains 13 residues. Germline CDR1 reads SGHDN; CDR2 reads FVKESK. The CDR3 coding sequence is TGTGCCAGCAGTCAAGATCCAGGCTATGGCTACACCTTC. Protein: CASSQDPGYGYTF.

The J gene is TRBJ1-1, the V gene TRBV19; 12 bases line up with TRBD1. This CDR3 has 19 residues. The V and J ends lost 4 bases and 2 bases, in that order; junction bases with no gene match: 14. Germline loops: CDR1 LNHDA, CDR2 SQIVND (reference sequence). The CDR3 DNA follows: TGTGCCAGTAGTACCGGGACAGGGGGCGAAGGGGGCTATAACACTGAAGCTTTCTTT. As protein: CASSTGTGGEGGYNTEAFF. Using reference TRBV19 and TRBJ1-1 for the parts outside the CDR3, the full variable domain is DGGITQSPKYLFRKEGQNVTLSCEQNLNHDAMYWYRQDPGQGLRLIYYSQIVNDFQKGDIAEGYSVSREKKESFPLTVTSAQKNPTAFYLCASSTGTGGEGGYNTEAFFGQGTRLTVV.

CDR3 sequence (DNA): TGTGCCAGCAGCCCTCGACTAGCGGGGGATCAGCAGTTCTTC. Amino acid sequence: CASSPRLAGDQQFF. This sequence joins TRBV9 and TRBJ2-1; 12 nucleotides line up with TRBD2. Looked up from germline, CDR1 is SGDLS and CDR2 is YYNGEE. CDR3 size: 14 residues. The V segment lost 4 bases and the J segment 11 bases; nucleotides outside the gene matches: 7.